The 7 T cell receptor beta chains presented below share a single source sample, sequenced in a study of blood T cells in healthy people across ages. Through a sample-barcoded 5' primer and a J-beta primer mix, a second PCR was run for roughly 6 to 11 cycles. MiXCR was run by TCRdb on the 5' RACE reads, yielding one entry per CDR3 protein. The table includes about 720,000 distinct CDR3 sequences, approximately 25% detected once. These data are also associated with another study on T cells of mothers and their children.

The sample taken for sequencing was blood. The receptors stem from a boy between 10 and 17 years old in good health.

In its sample, this clonotype was seen many times. The CDR3 coding sequence is TGCAGTGCTCAGCTAACTAGGACCCGCACCAATGAGCAGTTCTTC. Protein sequence: CSAQLTRTRTNEQFF. The chain has TRBV20-1 and TRBJ2-1; maybe TRBD2 (5 bases). The V gene lost 5 bases and the J gene lost 6 bases, with 20 bases spanning the gap. This CDR3 contains 15 residues. Germline V CDR1 and CDR2: DFQATT, SNEGSKA (reference sequence).

The rearrangement links TRBV29-1 to TRBJ2-1, with 8 bases matching TRBD2. Germline V gene lookup returns CDR1 SQVTM and CDR2 ANQGSEA. The CDR3 consists of 14 residues. The V segment lost 7 bases and the J segment 9 bases; nucleotides outside the gene matches: 14. CDR3 coding DNA: TGCAGCGCCTCGCCCGGGACTAGTGCCATTGAGCAGTTCTTC. This encodes CSASPGTSAIEQFF.

This sequence joins TRBV20-1 and TRBJ2-1; the match to TRBD2 covers 8 bases. The CDR3 sequence is 16 residues long. J was trimmed by 5 bases and V by 5 bases; bases with no gene match: 14. Germline loops: CDR1 DFQATT, CDR2 SNEGSKA (reference sequence). This CDR3 reads CSAFLSGTRNHNEQFF. The CDR3 region has the DNA TGCAGTGCTTTCCTCTCCGGGACTAGGAACCACAATGAGCAGTTCTTC.

The CDR3 protein is CASSYPGQGYTF. Written as DNA, the CDR3 is TGTGCCAGCAGTTATCCGGGACAGGGCTACACCTTC. V gene TRBV12-3 or TRBV12-4 combines with J gene TRBJ1-2; 7 bases line up with TRBD1. The J segment lost 8 bases and the V segment lost 4 bases, leaving 4 bases of the junction unmatched. This CDR3 is 12 amino acids long.

This clonotype was seen a handful of times. The rearrangement joins TRBV29-1 to TRBJ1-1; D gene unclear. V was shortened by 3 bases and J by 7 bases, with 15 bases between the two germline ends. The CDR3 length is 13 residues. Per the germline V gene, CDR1 is SQVTM and CDR2 is ANQGSEA. As DNA, the CDR3 is TGCAGCGTTGAGGGTGGGCAGGCGGATGAAGCTTTCTTT. Its protein is CSVEGGQADEAFF.

This clonotype was seen more than once but under ten times. The gene calls are TRBV29-1 and TRBJ1-1; 7 nucleotides align to TRBD1. The CDR3 spans 13 residues. Germline V gene data show CDR1 as SQVTM and CDR2 as ANQGSEA. The CDR3 sequence: CSAPGGTPTEAFF. As DNA, the CDR3 is TGCAGTGCGCCAGGGGGGACGCCGACTGAAGCTTTCTTT.

This clonotype has just a few counts. In DNA form, the CDR3 reads TGTGCCAGCAGCATATGGACAGGGAAGGAAGAGACCCAGTACTTC. It translates to CASSIWTGKEETQYF. V and J are TRBV11-2 and TRBJ2-5; the match to TRBD1 covers 8 bases. CDR1 is SGHAT and CDR2 is FQNNGV in the germline V gene. CDR3 length equals 15 residues. J gave up 3 bases and V 5 bases, and 8 bases lay outside the gene matches.